The 5 T cell receptor beta chains presented below share a single source sample, sequenced in a study of T cell repertoires in aging, cancer and after chemotherapy. Peripheral blood genomic DNA, not sorted cells or RNA, was the template. Rearranged V-D-J TRB sequences were amplified with a mixed TRB-A/B primer pool. TCRdb reprocessed the multiplex PCR reads with MiXCR, giving one entry per CDR3 protein. The table records 1,400 or so distinct CDR3 sequences, 24% of them present only once. The sample comprised blood. These receptors were taken from a human donor in good health.

This chain joins TRBV20-1 and TRBJ2-3; TRBD2 aligns across 11 bases. This CDR3 has 15 residues. In germline, CDR1 is DFQATT, CDR2 SNEGSKA (reference sequence). V lost 3 bases, J lost 2 bases, and 4 bases stayed unmatched. CDR3 in DNA: TGCAGTGCTAGTGGGACTAGCGGTTCCACAGATACGCAGTATTTT. Translating gives CSASGTSGSTDTQYF.

The table lists this clonotype with a few counts. The chain uses TRBV4-3 and TRBJ2-1, with 7 bases matching TRBD2. Per germline, CDR1 LGHNA and CDR2 YSLEER. CDR3 length: 15 amino acids. V shed 1 base, J shed 7 bases, and the junction held 7 bases outside the gene matches. The CDR3 protein is CASSQVFREVNEQFF. The CDR3 DNA is TGCGCCAGCAGCCAAGTCTTCCGGGAGGTTAATGAGCAGTTCTTC.

The rearrangement links TRBV7-9 to TRBJ1-5; 7 nucleotides align to TRBD1. Germline V CDR1 and CDR2: SEHNR, FQNEAQ (reference sequence). The CDR3 sequence is 14 residues long. The trim removed 1 base at V and 5 bases at J, leaving 2 bases unmatched. For the CDR3, the DNA is TGTGCCAGCAGCTTAGGGGACAGATATCAGCCCCAGCATTTT. It encodes CASSLGDRYQPQHF. The variable domain in full, completed from reference TRBV7-9 and TRBJ1-5, reads DTGVSQNPRHKITKRGQNVTFRCDPISEHNRLYWYRQTLGQGPEFLTYFQNEAQLEKSRLLSDRFSAERPKGSFSTLEIQRTEQGDSAMYLCASSLGDRYQPQHFGDGTRLSIL.

In regard to this clonotype: A read error may explain this, as a much larger clone is one base away. The chain recombines TRBV7-9 with TRBJ2-1; maybe TRBD2 (6 bases). Trimming shortened V by 3 bases and J by 6 bases, and 15 bases separated the two germline ends. The CDR3 runs 15 residues. Germline V CDR1 and CDR2: SEHNR, FQNEAQ (reference sequence). Here the CDR3 reads CASSLTGLLANEQFF. In DNA, the CDR3 is TGTGCCAGCAGCTTGACGGGACTGCTTGCCAATGAGCAGTTCTTC.

By proportion, this clonotype is large. The chain links TRBV27 to TRBJ2-7, with D perhaps TRBD1 (7 bases). Looked up from germline, CDR1 is MNHEY and CDR2 is SMNVEV (reference sequence). V lost 9 bases and J lost 4, with 25 bases in between. The CDR3 is 16 residues long. The CDR3 DNA reads TGTGCCAGAAGACAGGGAGGCCATTTGGAGGTTTACGAGCAGTACGTC. It translates to CARRQGGHLEVYEQYV.